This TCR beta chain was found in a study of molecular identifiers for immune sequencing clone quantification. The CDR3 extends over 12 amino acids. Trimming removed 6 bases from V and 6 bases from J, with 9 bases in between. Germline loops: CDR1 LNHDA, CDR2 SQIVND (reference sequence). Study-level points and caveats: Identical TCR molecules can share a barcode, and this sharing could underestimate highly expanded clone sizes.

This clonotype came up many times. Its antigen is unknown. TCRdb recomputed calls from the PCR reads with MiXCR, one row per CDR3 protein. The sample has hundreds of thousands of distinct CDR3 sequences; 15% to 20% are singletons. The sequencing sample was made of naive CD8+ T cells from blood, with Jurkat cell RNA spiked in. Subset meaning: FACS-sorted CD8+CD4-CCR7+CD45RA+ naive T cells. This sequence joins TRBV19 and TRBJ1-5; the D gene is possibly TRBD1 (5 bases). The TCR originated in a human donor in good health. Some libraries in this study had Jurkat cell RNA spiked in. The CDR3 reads CASRGGAQPQHF. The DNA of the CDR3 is TGTGCCAGTAGAGGCGGGGCTCAGCCCCAGCATTTT. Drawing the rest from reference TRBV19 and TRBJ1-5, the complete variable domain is DGGITQSPKYLFRKEGQNVTLSCEQNLNHDAMYWYRQDPGQGLRLIYYSQIVNDFQKGDIAEGYSVSREKKESFPLTVTSAQKNPTAFYLCASRGGAQPQHFGDGTRLSIL.